Presented here are 2 T cell receptor beta chains from one specimen sequenced in a study of blood T cell repertoires in COVID-19. Assay used: immunoSEQ multiplex PCR; TCRdb lists only in-frame clones, some missing. The sample lists about 240,000 clones; about 82% were seen once. The sequenced sample consisted of peripheral blood. Every receptor here comes from a man aged 45-65 years with COVID-19, enrolled during active disease.

The V gene is TRBV5-1, the J gene TRBJ2-3; the D is unclear. Germline V CDR1 and CDR2: SGHRS, YFSETQ. The length of the CDR3 is 16 residues. The V end was cut by 3 bases, the J end by 1 base, with 15 bases between. CDR3 in amino acids: CASSSLGRTGTDTQYF. In DNA form, the CDR3 reads TGCGCCAGCAGCTCCCTGGGCCGCACTGGCACAGATACGCAGTATTTT.

The chain has TRBV29-1 and TRBJ2-7; D is perhaps TRBD2 (6 bases). CDR3 length: 16 residues. CDR1 and CDR2 (germline): SQVTM, ANQGSEA. Trimming took off 6 bases at V and 2 bases at J, with 23 bases between the two ends. CDR3 amino acids: CSVKGAVRGQTYEQYF. Here the CDR3 DNA reads TGCAGCGTGAAGGGCGCAGTGCGGGGCCAGACCTACGAGCAGTACTTC.